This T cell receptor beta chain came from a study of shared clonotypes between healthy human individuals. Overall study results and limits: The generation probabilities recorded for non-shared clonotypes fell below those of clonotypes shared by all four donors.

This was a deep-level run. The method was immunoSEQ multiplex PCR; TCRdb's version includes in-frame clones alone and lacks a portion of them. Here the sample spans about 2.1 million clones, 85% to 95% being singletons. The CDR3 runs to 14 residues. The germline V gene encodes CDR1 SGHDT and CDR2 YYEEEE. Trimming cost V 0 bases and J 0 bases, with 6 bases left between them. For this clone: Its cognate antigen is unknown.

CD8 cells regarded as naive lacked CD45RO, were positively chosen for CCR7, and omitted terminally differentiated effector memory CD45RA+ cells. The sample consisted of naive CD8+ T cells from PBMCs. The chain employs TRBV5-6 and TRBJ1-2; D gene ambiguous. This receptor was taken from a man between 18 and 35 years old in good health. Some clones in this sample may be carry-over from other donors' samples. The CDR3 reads CASSLGTSNYGYTF. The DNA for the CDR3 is TGTGCCAGCAGCTTGGGCACTTCTAACTATGGCTACACCTTC.